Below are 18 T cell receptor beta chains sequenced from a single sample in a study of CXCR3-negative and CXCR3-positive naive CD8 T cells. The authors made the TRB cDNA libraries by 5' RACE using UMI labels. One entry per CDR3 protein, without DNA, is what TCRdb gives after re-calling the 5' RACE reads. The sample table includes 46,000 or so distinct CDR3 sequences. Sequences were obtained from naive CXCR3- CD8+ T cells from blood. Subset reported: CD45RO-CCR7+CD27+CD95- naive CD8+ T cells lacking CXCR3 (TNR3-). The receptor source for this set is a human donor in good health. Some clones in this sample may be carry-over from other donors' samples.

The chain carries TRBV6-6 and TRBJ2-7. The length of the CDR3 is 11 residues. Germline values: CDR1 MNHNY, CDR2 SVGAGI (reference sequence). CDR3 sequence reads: CASTAAYEQYF.

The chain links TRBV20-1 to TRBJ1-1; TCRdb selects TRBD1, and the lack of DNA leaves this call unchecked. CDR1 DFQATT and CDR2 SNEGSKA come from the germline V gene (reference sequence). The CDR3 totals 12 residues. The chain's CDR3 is CSARAGETEAFF.

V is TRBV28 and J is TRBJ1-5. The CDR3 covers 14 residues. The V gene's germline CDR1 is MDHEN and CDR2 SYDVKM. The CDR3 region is CASSSEDSNQPQHF.

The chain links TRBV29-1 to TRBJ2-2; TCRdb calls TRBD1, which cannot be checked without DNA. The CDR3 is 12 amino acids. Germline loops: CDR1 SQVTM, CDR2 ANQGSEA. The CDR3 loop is CSAKGTTGELFF.

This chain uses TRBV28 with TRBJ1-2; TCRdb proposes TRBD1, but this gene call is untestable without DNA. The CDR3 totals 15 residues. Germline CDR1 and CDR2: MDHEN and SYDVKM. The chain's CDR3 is CASSSPDPEFYGYTF.

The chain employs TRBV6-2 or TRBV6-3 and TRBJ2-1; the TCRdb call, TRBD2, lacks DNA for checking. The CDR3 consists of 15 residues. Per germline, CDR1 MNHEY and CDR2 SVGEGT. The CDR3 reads CASSYSSSGGNEQFF.

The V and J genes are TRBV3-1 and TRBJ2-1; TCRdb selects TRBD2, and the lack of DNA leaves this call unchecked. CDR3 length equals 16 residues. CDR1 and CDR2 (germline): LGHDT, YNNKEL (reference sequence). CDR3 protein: CASSQVGGGAYNEQFF.

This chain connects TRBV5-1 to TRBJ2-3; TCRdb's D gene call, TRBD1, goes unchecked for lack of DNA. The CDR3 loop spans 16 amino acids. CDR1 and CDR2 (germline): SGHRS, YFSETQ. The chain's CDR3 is CASSFRGRPSTDTQYF.

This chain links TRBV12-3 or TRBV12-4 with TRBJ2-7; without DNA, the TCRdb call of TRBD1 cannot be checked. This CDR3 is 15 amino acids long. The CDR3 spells CASSRSDRVVNEQYF.

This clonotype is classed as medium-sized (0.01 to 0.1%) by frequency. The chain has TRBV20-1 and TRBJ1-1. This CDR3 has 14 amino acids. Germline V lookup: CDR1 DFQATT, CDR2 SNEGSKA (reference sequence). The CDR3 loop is CSARDGRDSAEAFF.

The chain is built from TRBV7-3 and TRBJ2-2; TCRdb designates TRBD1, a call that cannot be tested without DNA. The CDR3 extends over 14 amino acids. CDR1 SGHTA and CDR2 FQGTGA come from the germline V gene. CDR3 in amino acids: CASSLSQGPGELFF.

CDR3 sequence: CASSLHQPQHF. The V gene is TRBV28, the J gene TRBJ1-5. The CDR3 runs 11 residues. Looked up from germline, CDR1 is MDHEN and CDR2 is SYDVKM.

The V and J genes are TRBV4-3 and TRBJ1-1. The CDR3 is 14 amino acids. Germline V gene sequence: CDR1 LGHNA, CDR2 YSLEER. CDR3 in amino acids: CASSQRGMNTEAFF.

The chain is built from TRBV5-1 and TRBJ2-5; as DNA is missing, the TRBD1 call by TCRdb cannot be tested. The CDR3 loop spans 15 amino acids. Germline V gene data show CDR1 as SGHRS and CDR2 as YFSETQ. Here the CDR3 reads CASSFRAPNGETQYF.

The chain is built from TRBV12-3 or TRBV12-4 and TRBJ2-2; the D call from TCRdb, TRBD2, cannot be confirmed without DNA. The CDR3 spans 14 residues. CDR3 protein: CASSLAPLVGELFF.

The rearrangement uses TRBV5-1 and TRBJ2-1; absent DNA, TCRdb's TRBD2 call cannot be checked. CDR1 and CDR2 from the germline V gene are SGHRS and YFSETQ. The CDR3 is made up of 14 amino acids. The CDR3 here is CASSLPGLANEQFF.

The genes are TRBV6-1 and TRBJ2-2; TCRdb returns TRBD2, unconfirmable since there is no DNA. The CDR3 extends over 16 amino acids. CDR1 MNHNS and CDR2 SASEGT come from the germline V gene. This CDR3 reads CASGSPSTSRAGELFF.

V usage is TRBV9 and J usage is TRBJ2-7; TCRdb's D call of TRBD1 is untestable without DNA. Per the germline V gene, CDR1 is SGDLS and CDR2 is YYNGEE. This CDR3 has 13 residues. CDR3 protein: CASSADTDYEQYF.